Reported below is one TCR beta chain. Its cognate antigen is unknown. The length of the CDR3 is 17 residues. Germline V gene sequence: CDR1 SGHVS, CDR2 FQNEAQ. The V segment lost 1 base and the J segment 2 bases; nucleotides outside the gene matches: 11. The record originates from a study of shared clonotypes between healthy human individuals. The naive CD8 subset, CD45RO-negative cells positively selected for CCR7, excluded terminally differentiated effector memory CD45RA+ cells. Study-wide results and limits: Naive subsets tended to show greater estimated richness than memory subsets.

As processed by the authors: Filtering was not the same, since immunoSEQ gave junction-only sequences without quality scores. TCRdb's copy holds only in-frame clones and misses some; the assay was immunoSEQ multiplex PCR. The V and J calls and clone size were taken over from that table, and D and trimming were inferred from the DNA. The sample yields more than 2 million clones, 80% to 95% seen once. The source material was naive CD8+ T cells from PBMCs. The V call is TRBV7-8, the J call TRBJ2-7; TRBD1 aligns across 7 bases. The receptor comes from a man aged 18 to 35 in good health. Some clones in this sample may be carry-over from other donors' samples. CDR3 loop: CASSLGARDSEAYEQYF. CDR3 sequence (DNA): TGTGCCAGCAGCTTAGGGGCCCGGGACAGTGAAGCCTACGAGCAGTACTTC.